The 15 T cell receptor beta chains listed next were all sequenced from one sample in a study of post-analysis software for immune sequencing data. Unique molecular identifiers featured in each of the TCR beta cDNA libraries. TCRdb analysed the PCR reads with MiXCR anew, one entry per CDR3 protein. Of approximately 630,000 distinct CDR3 sequences detected, over 45% appear once; the ten largest clones hold around 10%. Whole-study findings and limits: Five or six TRBV segments were more frequent in patients than controls; TRBV5-6, TRBV5-1 and TRBV20-1 belonged to this group.

The antigens of these receptors remain unknown. Input material: blood. The receptors stem from a girl aged 2 to 9 with multiple sclerosis.

The rearrangement links TRBV10-3 to TRBJ2-5, with D unclear. The CDR3 is 14 amino acids. Germline values: CDR1 ENHRY, CDR2 SYGVKD. Trimming pared 11 bases from V and 0 bases from J, leaving 16 bases between. CDR3 region: CASSHKGNQETQYF. As DNA, the CDR3 is TGTGCCTCTAGTCACAAGGGAAACCAAGAGACCCAGTACTTC.

The chain is built from TRBV4-3 and TRBJ1-1, with D hard to call. The germline V gene encodes CDR1 LGHNA and CDR2 YSLEER. Trimming shortened V by 3 bases and J by 3 bases, and 11 bases separated the two germline ends. The CDR3 has 14 amino acids. The CDR3 sequence: CASSQGNRYTEAFF. In DNA form, the CDR3 reads TGCGCCAGCAGCCAGGGTAACAGATACACTGAAGCTTTCTTT.

The V and J genes are TRBV14 and TRBJ2-7; 9 nucleotides match TRBD1. CDR3 size: 19 residues. Germline-derived CDR1 and CDR2 are SGHDN and FVKESK. V was pared by 4 bases and J by 1 base, with 17 bases of the junction left unmatched. In nucleotides, the CDR3 is TGTGCCAGCAGCCGAAAGCAACTACTACAGGGGGCCTTGTCCTACGAGCAGTACTTC. Translation: CASSRKQLLQGALSYEQYF.

The chain employs TRBV20-1 and TRBJ2-3, with 14 bases matching TRBD2. CDR1 and CDR2 (germline): DFQATT, SNEGSKA (reference sequence). CDR3 size: 17 residues. V lost 1 base, J lost 2 bases, and 5 bases stayed unmatched. The CDR3: CSARGLAGGPVTDTQYF. CDR3 bases: TGCAGTGCTAGAGGACTAGCGGGAGGGCCGGTCACAGATACGCAGTATTTT.

As regards this clonotype: The junction and the germline gene differ at one end; a read error may be behind it. This chain uses TRBV12-3 or TRBV12-4 with TRBJ1-2, with 7 bases fitting TRBD1. CDR3 length: 14 residues. CDR3: CASSSGTANYGHTF. CDR3 bases: TGTGCCAGCAGTTCCGGGACAGCTAACTATGGCCACACCTTC.

This rearrangement joins TRBV4-2 to TRBJ2-3; 9 nucleotides line up with TRBD2. Germline V gene data show CDR1 as LGHNA and CDR2 as YNFKEQ. Trimming cost V 0 bases and J 4 bases; bases outside gene matches: 11. This CDR3 region has 18 residues. The CDR3: CASSQDLRGGQISDTQYF. The CDR3 bases are TGTGCCAGCAGCCAAGATTTGCGGGGGGGGCAGATCTCAGATACGCAGTATTTT.

The CDR3 bases are TGTGCCAGCAGCTTCAGGGATCTAGCCAAAAACATTCAGTACTTC. It yields the protein CASSFRDLAKNIQYF. The chain recombines TRBV7-2 with TRBJ2-4; weak D call: TRBD1 (5 bases). With 3 bases removed from V and 0 bases from J, the gap between germline ends came to 9 bases. Germline V gene lookup returns CDR1 SGHTA and CDR2 FQGNSA. This CDR3 has 15 amino acids.

Of note for this clonotype: One end of the junction fails to match germline, which may point to a read error. The chain couples TRBV20-1 to TRBJ1-1, with 7 bases fitting TRBD1. The CDR3 spans 14 residues. Germline values: CDR1 DFQATT, CDR2 SNEGSKA (reference sequence). The CDR3 nucleotides are TGCAGTGCTAGAGATCTTACAGGGGACACTGAGGCTTTCTTT. Translating gives CSARDLTGDTEAFF.

J is TRBJ2-3 and V is TRBV10-3, with 8 positions matching TRBD2. CDR1 and CDR2 (germline): ENHRY, SYGVKD. This CDR3 is 13 amino acids long. V lost 8 bases to trimming and J lost 6 bases; unmatched junction nucleotides: 7. The CDR3 DNA is TGTGCCATCTCTGGACTAGCAGGGGATACGCAGTATTTT. It yields the protein CAISGLAGDTQYF.

The J gene is TRBJ1-2, the V gene TRBV6-2 or TRBV6-3; 7 bases agree with TRBD1. CDR1 is MNHEY and CDR2 is SVGEGT in the germline V gene. The CDR3 sequence is 17 residues long. V trimming: 0 bases; J trimming: 4 bases; junction bases outside the gene matches: 11. The CDR3 nucleotides are TGTGCCAGCAGTTACTCGACGGACAGGCCCGACGTCTATGGCTACACCTTC. Translated, it gives CASSYSTDRPDVYGYTF.

V usage is TRBV7-2 and J usage is TRBJ2-1; D perhaps matches TRBD1 (5 bases). This CDR3 spans 13 amino acids. The V and J ends lost 2 bases and 10 bases respectively, with 12 bases between them. The germline CDR1 and CDR2 sequences are SGHTA and FQGNSA. The CDR3 sequence: CASSLRARTEQFF. Here the CDR3 DNA reads TGTGCCAGCAGCTTAAGAGCGAGGACAGAGCAGTTCTTC.

The chain employs TRBV5-1 and TRBJ2-5, with 9 nucleotides matching TRBD2. CDR1 and CDR2 from the germline V gene are SGHRS and YFSETQ. This CDR3 comprises 16 residues. V lost 4 bases and J lost 0; bases outside the gene matches: 7. The DNA for the CDR3 is TGCGCCAGCAGCCTTCCTCTAGCGGGGAACCAAGAGACCCAGTACTTC. Encoded protein: CASSLPLAGNQETQYF. Combining the CDR3 with reference TRBV5-1 and TRBJ2-5 gives the whole variable domain KAGVTQTPRYLIKTRGQQVTLSCSPISGHRSVSWYQQTPGQGLQFLFEYFSETQRNKGNFPGRFSGRQFSNSRSEMNVSTLELGDSALYLCASSLPLAGNQETQYFGPGTRLLVL.

This clonotype showed up just a few times. The V and J genes are TRBV10-3 and TRBJ2-3, with 9 bases that match TRBD1. Germline V lookup: CDR1 ENHRY, CDR2 SYGVKD. CDR3 length equals 16 residues. V shed 7 bases and J 3 bases; nucleotides not matched to a gene: 11. CDR3 coding DNA: TGTGCCATCAAGGCCTCCCGGGACAGGGTTACAGATACGCAGTATTTT. Translated, it gives CAIKASRDRVTDTQYF.

This clonotype was found a few times. The chain combines TRBV6-2 or TRBV6-3 with TRBJ2-1, with D unclear. The germline V and J ends were trimmed by 6 bases and 10 bases, with 13 bases remaining between them. CDR3 size: 12 residues. In germline, CDR1 is MNHEY, CDR2 SVGEGT. The CDR3 DNA is TGTGCCAGCAGCCCCGGGCTCAGGGAGCAGTTCTTC. Protein sequence: CASSPGLREQFF.

A few counts support this clonotype. This chain links TRBV7-6 with TRBJ1-5; unclear D gene. Germline V lookup: CDR1 SGHVS, CDR2 FNYEAQ. The CDR3 has 13 residues. Trimming stripped 5 bases from V and 3 bases from J, with 8 bases between. The CDR3 region is CASSVRANQPQHF. CDR3 sequence (DNA): TGTGCCAGCAGCGTCCGGGCCAATCAGCCCCAGCATTTT.